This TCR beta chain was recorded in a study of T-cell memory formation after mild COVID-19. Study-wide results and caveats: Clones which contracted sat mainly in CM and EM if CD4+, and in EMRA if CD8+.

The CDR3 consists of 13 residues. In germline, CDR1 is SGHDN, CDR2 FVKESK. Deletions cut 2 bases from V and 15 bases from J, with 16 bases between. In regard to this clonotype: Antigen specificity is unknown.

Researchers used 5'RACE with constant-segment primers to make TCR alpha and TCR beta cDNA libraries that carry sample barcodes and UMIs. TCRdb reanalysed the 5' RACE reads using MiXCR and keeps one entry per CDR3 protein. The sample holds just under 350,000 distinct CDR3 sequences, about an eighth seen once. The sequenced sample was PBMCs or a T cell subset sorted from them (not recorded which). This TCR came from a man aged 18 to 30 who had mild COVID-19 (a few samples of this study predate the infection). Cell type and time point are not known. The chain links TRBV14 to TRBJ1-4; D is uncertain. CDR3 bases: TGTGCCAGCAGCCAATTGGCCTCCCCACGGGTGTTTTTT. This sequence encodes CASSQLASPRVFF.